These 27 T cell receptor beta chains share one sample of origin, sequenced in a study of blood T cell repertoires in COVID-19. Assay: immunoSEQ multiplex PCR; the TCRdb copy retains only in-frame clones and omits some. The repertoire holds almost 400,000 clones, over 75% seen once, with about 2.3% in the top ten. Sequencing was done on a sample of peripheral blood. These TCRs come from a woman between 55 and 75 years old with COVID-19, enrolled during active disease.

The rearrangement uses TRBV21-1 and TRBJ2-7; the table names TRBD1, a call not compared with the DNA. TRBV21-1 is an annotated pseudogene. The CDR3 has 15 residues. The CDR3 DNA reads as TGTGCCAGCACCTACAGGGACAGGGAAGTTTACGAGCAGTACTTC. This codes for CASTYRDREVYEQYF.

CDR3 in DNA: TGTGCCTGGGCGCAGGGGGGCACAGATACGCAGTATTTT. Protein sequence: CAWAQGGTDTQYF. J is TRBJ2-3 and V is TRBV30, with 7 nucleotides matching TRBD1. The CDR3 runs 13 residues. Trimming at V came to 5 bases and at J to 1 base, leaving 3 bases not matched to a gene. CDR1 is GTSNPN, CDR2 SVGIG, per germline (reference sequence).

The gene calls are TRBV7-9 and TRBJ2-3; weak D call: TRBD2 (6 bases). CDR1 and CDR2 (germline): SEHNR, FQNEAQ (reference sequence). This CDR3 has 15 residues. V was cut by 5 bases and J by 0 bases, with 12 bases left in between. The CDR3 DNA follows: TGTGCCAGCAGCCCAAAGGGGACTAGCACAGATACGCAGTATTTT. It specifies CASSPKGTSTDTQYF.

V usage is TRBV6-5 and J usage is TRBJ1-1, with TRBD1 as a possible D gene (6 bases). CDR3 length: 12 amino acids. The germline gives CDR1 MNHEY, CDR2 SVGAGI. V lost 8 bases to trimming and J lost 6 bases, with 13 bases between them. This CDR3 reads CASLGGWPEAFF. CDR3 bases: TGTGCCAGCTTAGGGGGTTGGCCTGAAGCTTTCTTT.

The rearrangement joins TRBV5-1 to TRBJ2-5, with D possibly TRBD1 on 6 matching bases. The V and J ends lost 3 bases and 2 bases respectively, with 14 bases between them. Germline V CDR1 and CDR2: SGHRS, YFSETQ. CDR3 size: 15 residues. The CDR3 sequence is CASSYRGTDQETQYF. CDR3 coding DNA: TGCGCCAGCAGCTATAGGGGGACGGATCAAGAGACCCAGTACTTC.

This clone occurred once. The V call is TRBV27, the J call TRBJ2-1; 10 nucleotides match TRBD1. The V and J ends lost 3 bases and 7 bases, in that order; junction bases with no gene match: 6. The length of the CDR3 is 15 residues. Germline CDR1 reads MNHEY; CDR2 reads SMNVEV (reference sequence). The CDR3 sequence is CASSLTGGKRNEQFF. The CDR3, as DNA: TGTGCCAGCAGTTTGACAGGGGGCAAGCGAAATGAGCAGTTCTTC.

The rearrangement uses TRBV19 and TRBJ1-3; TRBD1 is a possible D gene (5 bases). Germline V gene data show CDR1 as LNHDA and CDR2 as SQIVND (reference sequence). Trimming stripped 6 bases from V and 0 bases from J, with 12 bases between. This CDR3 is 15 amino acids long. The CDR3 DNA follows: TGTGCCAGTAGACCAACGGGGGTCTCTGGAAACACCATATATTTT. As protein: CASRPTGVSGNTIYF.

In DNA, the CDR3 is TGTGCCAGCAGCATTGGACAGGGAAGTCAGCCCCAGCATTTT. It specifies CASSIGQGSQPQHF. This chain uses TRBV2 with TRBJ1-5; 8 bases line up with TRBD1. CDR1 is SNHLY, CDR2 FYNNEI, per germline. The V segment lost 6 bases and the J segment 6 bases; nucleotides outside the gene matches: 7. The CDR3 length is 14 residues.

The chain recombines TRBV18 with TRBJ1-4, with 7 bases lining up with TRBD1. Germline lookup yields CDR1 KGHSH and CDR2 LQKENI. V gave up 6 bases and J gave up 6 bases; unmatched junction bases: 13. The CDR3 runs 16 residues. CDR3: CASSPTTGEGHEKLFF. In DNA, the CDR3 is TGTGCCAGCTCTCCGACAACAGGGGAAGGGCATGAAAAACTGTTTTTT.

This clone was counted a single time. The CDR3 region is CASRLEGLGQSYEQYF. Here the CDR3 DNA reads TGTGCCAGCAGATTAGAGGGCCTCGGACAGTCCTACGAGCAGTACTTC. The rearrangement uses TRBV6-6 and TRBJ2-7; D possibly corresponds to TRBD1 (6 bases). The CDR3 runs to 16 residues. Germline V lookup: CDR1 MNHNY, CDR2 SVGAGI (reference sequence). V was clipped by 6 bases and J by 1 base, with 19 bases between them.

The chain joins TRBV5-1 to TRBJ1-6; 8 bases are a match to TRBD1. CDR1 and CDR2 from the germline V gene are SGHRS and YFSETQ. With V trimmed by 4 bases and J by 7 bases, 7 bases remained unmatched. The CDR3 sequence is 15 residues long. CDR3 sequence: CASSDWTGLNSPLHF. For the CDR3, the DNA is TGCGCCAGCAGCGACTGGACAGGGTTGAATTCACCCCTCCACTTT.

The rearrangement uses TRBV7-2 and TRBJ2-3; tentatively, D is TRBD1 (5 bases). Germline values: CDR1 SGHTA, CDR2 FQGNSA. This CDR3 contains 15 residues. V lost 1 base, J lost 9 bases, and 17 bases lay in between. The CDR3 loop is CASSLGDGAPGTQYF. CDR3 nucleotides: TGTGCCAGCAGCTTAGGCGATGGGGCCCCGGGCACGCAGTATTTT.

As to this clone: The same CDR3 arises from other DNA sequences in this sample as well. The rearrangement joins TRBV5-1 to TRBJ2-2, with D possibly TRBD1 on 5 matching bases. The CDR3 covers 14 residues. V was trimmed by 3 bases and J by 1 base, leaving 7 bases between them. CDR1 and CDR2 from the germline V gene are SGHRS and YFSETQ. The CDR3 nucleotides read TGCGCCAGCAGCTACGGACAGAACACCGGGGAGCTGTTTTTT. Its translation: CASSYGQNTGELFF.

The chain recombines TRBV2 with TRBJ1-5; D gene ambiguous. Trimming removed 7 bases at V and 3 bases at J, with 10 bases between. CDR1 SNHLY and CDR2 FYNNEI come from the germline V gene. CDR3 length equals 13 residues. CDR3 coding DNA: TGTGCCAGCATGGGCCTGATCAATCAGCCCCAGCATTTT. This codes for CASMGLINQPQHF.

The rearrangement joins TRBV5-6 to TRBJ1-3; TRBD1 is a possible D gene (5 bases). The CDR3 consists of 14 residues. The V end lost 3 bases, the J end lost 2 bases, and 9 bases lay between the germline ends. Germline V gene sequence: CDR1 SGHDT, CDR2 YYEEEE. The CDR3 DNA follows: TGTGCCAGCAGCTCCAGGGCCACTGGAAACACCATATATTTT. Its protein product is CASSSRATGNTIYF.

The J gene is TRBJ1-6, the V gene TRBV9, with a tentative D call TRBD1 (6 bases). The germline CDR1 and CDR2 sequences are SGDLS and YYNGEE. The germline V and J ends were trimmed by 4 bases and 10 bases, with 15 bases remaining between them. CDR3 length: 14 amino acids. DNA of the CDR3: TGTGCCAGCAGCTTTGGAAGGGGGTTCTCACCCCTCCACTTT. Amino acid sequence: CASSFGRGFSPLHF.

This clone was seen more than once but under ten times. V gene TRBV29-1 combines with J gene TRBJ1-1; D remains unclear. Germline-derived CDR1 and CDR2 are SQVTM and ANQGSEA. The germline V and J ends were trimmed by 6 bases and 7 bases, with 9 bases remaining between them. This CDR3 has 10 residues. The CDR3 DNA follows: TGCAGCGTCGGAGACTTTGAAGCTTTCTTT. Amino acids: CSVGDFEAFF.

The J gene is TRBJ1-2, the V gene TRBV28; 7 positions match TRBD1. Looked up from germline, CDR1 is MDHEN and CDR2 is SYDVKM. The CDR3 sequence is 13 residues long. Trimming at V came to 6 bases and at J to 5 bases, leaving 6 bases not matched to a gene. The DNA of the CDR3 is TGTGCCAGCAGCCGGGACAGAACGTATGGCTACACCTTC. It encodes CASSRDRTYGYTF.

The genes are TRBV6-5 and TRBJ2-2; weak D call: TRBD2 (7 bases). Trimming pared 8 bases from V and 0 bases from J, leaving 10 bases between. Germline V gives CDR1 MNHEY, CDR2 SVGAGI. The CDR3 loop spans 14 amino acids. CDR3 coding DNA: TGTGCCAGCCGGGGGGCCCCGAACACCGGGGAGCTGTTTTTT. It encodes CASRGAPNTGELFF.

This sequence joins TRBV7-2 and TRBJ2-5; 7 positions agree with TRBD2. Germline values: CDR1 SGHTA, CDR2 FQGNSA. The V segment lost 2 bases and the J segment 1 base; nucleotides outside the gene matches: 4. This CDR3 comprises 15 residues. The CDR3 DNA reads as TGTGCCAGCAGCTTAACTCCGGGGGGCCAAGAGACCCAGTACTTC. This encodes CASSLTPGGQETQYF.

The CDR3 sequence is CASSWAGTGALYEQYF. In DNA, the CDR3 is TGTGCCAGCAGCTGGGCCGGGACAGGGGCCCTCTACGAGCAGTACTTC. The V gene is TRBV7-3, the J gene TRBJ2-7; 10 nucleotides match TRBD1. Unmatched junction bases numbered 9, after V lost 4 bases and J lost 3 bases. Germline loops: CDR1 SGHTA, CDR2 FQGTGA. The CDR3 totals 16 residues.

This clone has only a few counts. The CDR3: CASSEFGQEDEAFF. The CDR3 region has the DNA TGTGCCAGCAGCGAATTCGGACAGGAGGATGAAGCTTTCTTT. The rearrangement links TRBV3-1 (or the pseudogene TRBV3-2) to TRBJ1-1; TRBD1 aligns across 7 bases. V lost 5 bases, J lost 7 bases, and 10 bases stayed unmatched. The CDR3 has 14 amino acids. Germline loops: CDR1 LGHDT, CDR2 YNNKEL (reference sequence).

The chain recombines TRBV5-4 with TRBJ1-6; D is perhaps TRBD1 (6 bases). The CDR3 consists of 16 residues. Trimming stripped 5 bases from V and 5 bases from J, with 17 bases between. Germline-derived CDR1 and CDR2 are SGHNT and YYREEE (reference sequence). The CDR3 spells CASRTLGGFNNSPLHF. CDR3 nucleotides: TGTGCCAGCAGGACCTTAGGGGGATTTAATAATTCACCCCTCCACTTT.

The genes are TRBV24-1 and TRBJ1-5, with D maybe TRBD1 (5 bases). The CDR3 runs to 13 residues. Trimming took off 8 bases at V and 0 bases at J, with 7 bases between the two ends. The germline CDR1 and CDR2 sequences are KGHDR and SFDVKD. The CDR3 coding sequence is TGTGCCACCACACAGGATAGCAATCAGCCCCAGCATTTT. It codes for CATTQDSNQPQHF.

Only a few counts were recorded for this clone. J is TRBJ1-6 and V is TRBV5-5; D not resolved. This CDR3 region has 16 residues. Per the germline V gene, CDR1 is SGHKS and CDR2 is YYEKEE (reference sequence). Trimming took 4 bases from V and 5 from J, leaving 16 bases between them. The CDR3 bases are TGTGCCAGCAGCCGCTCTGAGGGCAACAATAATTCACCCCTCCACTTT. Protein product: CASSRSEGNNNSPLHF.

This chain links TRBV24-1 with TRBJ1-2; TRBD1 aligns across 8 bases. CDR3 length equals 15 residues. Trimming took 0 bases from V and 2 from J; bases not matched to a gene: 1. Germline V gene lookup returns CDR1 KGHDR and CDR2 SFDVKD. The CDR3 DNA reads as TGTGCCACCAGTGATTTGAACAGGGGGAACTATGGCTACACCTTC. Its protein is CATSDLNRGNYGYTF.

The chain has TRBV15 and TRBJ2-5; 10 nucleotides agree with TRBD2. The junction had 17 bases not matched to a gene; V was cut back by 5 bases and J by 5 bases. CDR1 and CDR2 from the germline V gene are LNHNV and YYDKDF (reference sequence). The CDR3 is 18 residues long. This chain's CDR3 is CATSHFPLAGAGMETQYF. For the CDR3, the DNA is TGTGCCACCAGCCACTTCCCGCTAGCGGGGGCCGGGATGGAGACCCAGTACTTC. Drawing the rest from reference TRBV15 and TRBJ2-5, the complete variable domain is DAMVIQNPRYQVTQFGKPVTLSCSQTLNHNVMYWYQQKSSQAPKLLFHYYDKDFNNEADTPDNFQSRRPNTSFCFLDIRSPGLGDTAMYLCATSHFPLAGAGMETQYFGPGTRLLVL.